Described below is a single TCR beta chain sequence and its context. These data belong to a study of blood T cell repertoires in COVID-19. At the level of the study: Collection of acute and convalescent COVID-19 samples took place in the United States, Italy and Spain. Sources were T cells, B-cell-depleted T cells, or PBMCs; the material itself was cDNA or gDNA.

V shed 6 bases, J shed 3 bases, and the junction held 4 bases outside the gene matches. The CDR3 loop spans 13 amino acids. Germline V CDR1 and CDR2: MGHDK, SYGVNS. In the source study's methods: Researchers report that nucleated cell counts were estimated from reference gene primer amplification. Libraries were prepared by immunoSEQ multiplex PCR; TCRdb keeps only in-frame clonotypes and omits some of them. From that table come the V and J calls and clone size; the DNA was used to work out D and trimming. The table includes more than 200,000 clones, less than 90% detected once. The sequence derives from a man aged 70-80 years with acute or convalescent COVID-19. The rearrangement links TRBV25-1 to TRBJ2-7; TRBD2 aligns across 8 bases. Sequenced: peripheral blood. In DNA, the CDR3 is TGTGCCAGCAGGCAAAGCGGGAGCTACGAGCAGTACTTC. This sequence encodes CASRQSGSYEQYF.